The sequence of this T cell receptor (beta chain) was determined in a study of identifying expanded T cells in peripheral blood. Sequencing was performed with immunoSEQ multiplex PCR; in TCRdb, only in-frame clones are kept and a portion is missing. The repertoire has about 100,000 clones, 75% to 90% of them found once; the top ten carry around 5%. During the collection period, no donor immune events like infections were recorded. General study results and limits: Differentially abundant clones: 0.95 to 1.5 between replicates, 16.4 at around 14 days, approximately 19 at four. Clone count variance between roughly 2-week samples rose with total template count.

V was pared by 5 bases and J by 7 bases, with 18 bases between. The CDR3 sequence is 16 residues long. Germline assignment: CDR1 SGHTA and CDR2 FQGNSA. A note on this clone: The antigen remains undetermined.

This chain uses TRBV7-2 with TRBJ1-6; tentatively, D is TRBD1 (6 bases). This TCR came from a person aged 18 to 69 in good health. The sequenced sample was blood. CDR3 nucleotide sequence: TGTGCCAGCAGCCCCGAGGCTACCAGGGGCAATTCACCCCTCCACTTT. Its protein product is CASSPEATRGNSPLHF.